One and the same sample provided the 8 T cell receptor beta chains below, sequenced in a study of naive and memory T cell subsets. The beta constant-region primer was an equimolar mix of two oligonucleotides covering TRBC1 and TRBC2. A single record per CDR3 protein comes from TCRdb applying MiXCR to the UMI-ligation and nested PCR reads. This sample carries around 160,000 distinct CDR3 sequences, over 15% of them seen once, and the ten largest clones take about 0.15%. The sequencing input was naive CD4+ T cells from blood. The receptor set was obtained from a human donor in good health.

The chain joins TRBV20-1 to TRBJ1-6; D gene uncertain. Germline values: CDR1 DFQATT, CDR2 SNEGSKA (reference sequence). V was trimmed by 3 bases and J by 8 bases, leaving 8 bases between them. This CDR3 has 12 amino acids. The CDR3 DNA sequence: TGCAGTGCTAGGGCAGCGGATTCACCCCTCCACTTT. Its translation: CSARAADSPLHF.

In this sample, this clonotype turned up a few times. This chain connects TRBV18 to TRBJ2-1, with 13 positions matching TRBD2. The CDR3 extends over 15 amino acids. CDR1 and CDR2 (germline): KGHSH, LQKENI. With 4 bases clipped from V and 9 bases from J, the junction kept 6 bases outside the gene matches. CDR3 loop: CASSRTSGRGAEQFF. The DNA of the CDR3 is TGTGCCAGCTCACGGACTAGCGGGAGAGGGGCTGAGCAGTTCTTC.

The chain combines TRBV11-2 with TRBJ2-2; no clear D gene. This CDR3 is 16 amino acids long. Trimming pared 2 bases from V and 6 bases from J, leaving 16 bases between. Germline V gene lookup returns CDR1 SGHAT and CDR2 FQNNGV. The CDR3 is CASSLIRSRIAGELFF. CDR3 nucleotides: TGTGCCAGCAGCTTAATTCGAAGCAGGATTGCCGGGGAGCTGTTTTTT.

This clonotype appeared a few times. The chain joins TRBV6-1 to TRBJ2-5; 10 bases map to TRBD1. The junction had 5 bases not matched to a gene; V was cut back by 4 bases and J by 3 bases. Looked up from germline, CDR1 is MNHNS and CDR2 is SASEGT. CDR3 length: 15 amino acids. CDR3 nucleotide sequence: TGTGCCAGCAGTGGGCGACAGGGGGCGGAAGAGACCCAGTACTTC. It yields the protein CASSGRQGAEETQYF.

This clonotype occurred a few times. The chain links TRBV28 to TRBJ1-5; D call uncertain. The CDR3 is 12 residues long. CDR1 is MDHEN, CDR2 SYDVKM, per germline. The ends were cut back, 6 bases at V and 5 bases at J, with 8 bases in the middle. CDR3 coding DNA: TGTGCCAGCAGGGCAACCTATCAGCCCCAGCATTTT. It yields the protein CASRATYQPQHF.

The chain has TRBV5-1 and TRBJ2-3; D gene uncertain. The V end lost 7 bases, the J end lost 4 bases, and 19 bases lay between the germline ends. Germline V gene lookup returns CDR1 SGHRS and CDR2 YFSETQ. The CDR3 has 15 residues. CDR3 sequence (DNA): TGCGCCAGCGCCCGTCGCACTTCGGTGGCAGATACGCAGTATTTT. This gives the protein CASARRTSVADTQYF.

The sample holds a few counts of this clonotype. The CDR3 region has the DNA TGTGCCAGCAGCCAATATACTAGCGGGAGTTCTGAGCAGTTCTTC. Translating it yields CASSQYTSGSSEQFF. The rearrangement uses TRBV3-1 and TRBJ2-1; 11 bases agree with TRBD2. CDR3 length: 15 residues. V was clipped by 2 bases and J by 9 bases; unmatched bases: 6. Looked up from germline, CDR1 is LGHDT and CDR2 is YNNKEL (reference sequence).

J is TRBJ2-3 and V is TRBV7-2; D remains ambiguous. The V and J ends lost 1 base and 4 bases respectively, with 12 bases between them. Looked up from germline, CDR1 is SGHTA and CDR2 is FQGNSA. The CDR3 totals 15 residues. The CDR3 region is CASSLVWRVADTQYF. CDR3 coding DNA: TGTGCCAGCAGCTTAGTGTGGAGAGTCGCAGATACGCAGTATTTT.